The next 16 T cell receptor beta chains were all read from a single sample in a study of cytomegalovirus exposure and HLA in healthy donors (dated by TCRdb to the late 2010s). Receptor libraries were prepared by the immunoSEQ multiplex PCR assay. For the multiplex PCR, a mixture combining 60 forward primers for TCR Vbeta segments and 13 reverse primers for TCR Jbeta segments was used. TCRdb retrieved this table from immuneACCESS and kept in-frame rearrangements only. Not all clones are present; in checked studies, unresolved V genes account for under half, and no reason is known for the remainder. The sample table lists hundreds of thousands of clones, approximately 90% of them with a count of one. Roughly 2.3% of the sample lies in the top ten. Specimen: PBMCs. These TCRs come from a young woman in good health and CMV-seronegative.

The chain couples TRBV11-2 to TRBJ1-1; D possibly corresponds to TRBD1 (5 bases). The CDR3 length is 15 residues. V lost 3 bases, J lost 1 base, and 12 bases lay in between. Per germline, CDR1 SGHAT and CDR2 FQNNGV. The CDR3 sequence: CASSFSPDRNTEAFF. In DNA, the CDR3 is TGTGCCAGCAGCTTTTCCCCCGACAGGAACACTGAAGCTTTCTTT.

The chain carries TRBV19 and TRBJ2-2; 9 positions match TRBD1. The V segment lost 4 bases and the J segment 3 bases; nucleotides outside the gene matches: 9. CDR3 length equals 17 residues. CDR1 and CDR2 (germline): LNHDA, SQIVND (reference sequence). The chain's CDR3 is CASSTTRGQGHTGELFF. The CDR3 DNA follows: TGTGCCAGTAGTACGACCCGGGGACAGGGTCACACCGGGGAGCTGTTTTTT.

The chain couples TRBV9 to TRBJ2-2; no clear D. V shed 1 base and J shed 1 base, with 14 bases lying between them. The CDR3 has 17 residues. From germline, CDR1 is SGDLS and CDR2 YYNGEE. The CDR3 DNA sequence: TGTGCCAGCAGCGTAAGTAAACAGCCCTTGAACACCGGGGAGCTGTTTTTT. Amino acids: CASSVSKQPLNTGELFF.

This clone was seen just once. This chain uses TRBV5-4 with TRBJ2-5; D perhaps matches TRBD2 (6 bases). Trimming shortened V by 4 bases and J by 2 bases, and 9 bases separated the two germline ends. CDR3 size: 13 residues. In germline, CDR1 is SGHNT, CDR2 YYREEE (reference sequence). The chain's CDR3 is CASSLSGQETQYF. CDR3 in DNA: TGTGCCAGCAGCCTCAGCGGGCAAGAGACCCAGTACTTC.

Remarks on this clone: The same CDR3 can be traced to other DNA sequences in this sample. V gene TRBV5-6 combines with J gene TRBJ1-1; TRBD1 matches at 11 bases. Looked up from germline, CDR1 is SGHDT and CDR2 is YYEEEE. This CDR3 contains 12 residues. Trimming cost V 4 bases and J 11 bases; bases outside gene matches: 4. As DNA, the CDR3 is TGTGCCAGCAGCCTGGGACAGGGGGAGGCTTTCTTT. Its translation is CASSLGQGEAFF.

This chain joins TRBV11-2 and TRBJ2-5; D uncertain. V shed 3 bases and J shed 2 bases, with 10 bases lying between them. The CDR3 is 14 residues long. CDR1 and CDR2 from the germline V gene are SGHAT and FQNNGV. The CDR3 sequence is CASSLNARQETQYF. CDR3 in DNA: TGTGCCAGCAGCTTGAACGCTAGACAAGAGACCCAGTACTTC.

V and J are TRBV7-3 and TRBJ2-1, with 12 bases matching TRBD2. V dropped 5 bases and J dropped 5; count of bases not matched to a gene: 10. From germline, CDR1 is SGHTA and CDR2 FQGTGA. This CDR3 has 17 residues. The CDR3: CASSLDGTSGLNNEQFF. CDR3 in DNA: TGTGCCAGCAGCCTCGATGGGACTAGCGGGTTGAACAATGAGCAGTTCTTC.

The V and J genes are TRBV27 and TRBJ1-1; D may be TRBD1 (6 bases). The V end lost 3 bases, the J end lost 1 base, and 9 bases lay between the germline ends. The CDR3 loop spans 14 amino acids. Per the germline V gene, CDR1 is MNHEY and CDR2 is SMNVEV (reference sequence). CDR3 in amino acids: CASSFGTPNTEAFF. In DNA form, the CDR3 reads TGTGCCAGCAGTTTTGGGACACCGAACACTGAAGCTTTCTTT.

This clone showed up just once. V usage is TRBV6-4 and J usage is TRBJ2-2, with 7 bases fitting TRBD2. CDR1 is MRHNA and CDR2 is SNTAGT in the germline V gene. The CDR3 has 14 residues. Unmatched junction bases numbered 2, after V lost 1 base and J lost 6 bases. The CDR3 reads CASSDLAGAGELFF. For the CDR3, the DNA is TGTGCCAGCAGTGACTTGGCGGGGGCCGGGGAGCTGTTTTTT.

As concerns this clone: The junction does not match germline at one end; this may be a read error. The V call is TRBV7-9, the J call TRBJ1-2, with D perhaps matching TRBD1 (5 bases). CDR3 size: 16 residues. The germline CDR1 and CDR2 sequences are SEHNR and FQNEAQ (reference sequence). The CDR3 DNA is TGTTCCAGCAGCGTAATAGGGGCAGAACAGAACTATGGCTACACCTTC. This sequence encodes CSSSVIGAEQNYGYTF. Full variable domain (remainder filled in from reference TRBV7-9 and TRBJ1-2): DTGVSQNPRHKITKRGQNVTFRCDPISEHNRLYWYRQTLGQGPEFLTYFQNEAQLEKSRLLSDRFSAERPKGSFSTLEIQRTEQGDSAMYLCSSSVIGAEQNYGYTFGSGTRLTVV.

The J gene is TRBJ2-3, the V gene TRBV5-1; possibly TRBD2 for D (6 bases). V shed 6 bases and J shed 2 bases, with 13 bases lying between them. CDR1 is SGHRS, CDR2 YFSETQ, per germline. CDR3 length: 14 amino acids. The chain's CDR3 is CASIRDLATDTQYF. In DNA, the CDR3 is TGCGCCAGCATCAGGGACTTGGCCACAGATACGCAGTATTTT.

The V gene is TRBV18, the J gene TRBJ1-2, with TRBD1 as a possible D gene (5 bases). V lost 5 bases and J lost 8, with 9 bases in between. Germline CDR1 and CDR2: KGHSH and LQKENI. The CDR3 has 11 residues. The CDR3 sequence: CASSSSGGYTF. DNA for the CDR3: TGTGCCAGCTCATCCTCAGGGGGCTACACCTTC.

Concerning this clone itself: One junction end does not reproduce the germline sequence, and a read error may be involved. The chain combines TRBV7-7 with TRBJ1-2; D not certain. This CDR3 has 13 amino acids. In germline, CDR1 is SSHAT, CDR2 FNYEAQ (reference sequence). CDR3 protein: CASSLAGGYGYTF. The CDR3 DNA reads TGTGCTAGCAGCTTGGCAGGAGGGTATGGCTACACCTTC.

CDR3 coding DNA: TGTGCCAGCAGCTTATTGACAGAGAATTTTAAGGCTTTCTTT. This translates into CASSLLTENFKAFF. The V gene is TRBV7-9, the J gene TRBJ1-1, with D possibly being TRBD1 (5 bases). The V end was cut by 2 bases, the J end by 11 bases, with 18 bases between. The CDR3 consists of 14 residues. Germline V gene data show CDR1 as SEHNR and CDR2 as FQNEAQ (reference sequence).

The genes are TRBV21-1 and TRBJ2-7; the D call in the table, TRBD2, was not verified against the DNA. TRBV21-1 constitutes a pseudogene. The CDR3 totals 14 residues. This CDR3 is CASSKPGLSYEQYF. The CDR3 DNA sequence: TGTGCCAGCAGCAAGCCGGGACTGTCCTACGAGCAGTACTTC.

This clone has only one observation. The chain is built from TRBV5-1 and TRBJ2-3; 13 bases are shared with TRBD2. The CDR3 has 17 amino acids. With V trimmed by 1 base and J by 4 bases, 6 bases remained unmatched. Germline CDR1 SGHRS, CDR2 YFSETQ. The chain's CDR3 is CASSLWGTSGASDTQYF. In DNA, the CDR3 is TGCGCCAGCAGCTTGTGGGGGACTAGCGGGGCCTCAGATACGCAGTATTTT.